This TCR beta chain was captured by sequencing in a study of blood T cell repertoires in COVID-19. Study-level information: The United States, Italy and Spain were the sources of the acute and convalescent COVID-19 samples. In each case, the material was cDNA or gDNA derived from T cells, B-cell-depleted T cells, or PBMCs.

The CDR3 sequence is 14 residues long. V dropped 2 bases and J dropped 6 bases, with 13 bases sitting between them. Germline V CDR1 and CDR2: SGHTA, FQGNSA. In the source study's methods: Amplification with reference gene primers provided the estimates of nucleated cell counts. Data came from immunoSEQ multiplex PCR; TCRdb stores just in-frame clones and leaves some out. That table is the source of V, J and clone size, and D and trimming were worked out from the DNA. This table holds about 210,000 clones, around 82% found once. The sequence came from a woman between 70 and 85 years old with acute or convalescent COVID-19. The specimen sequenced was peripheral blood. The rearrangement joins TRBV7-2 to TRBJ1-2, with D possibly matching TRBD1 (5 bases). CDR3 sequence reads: CASSLQAVGDGYTF. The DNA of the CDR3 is TGTGCCAGCAGCTTACAAGCCGTAGGGGATGGCTACACCTTC.